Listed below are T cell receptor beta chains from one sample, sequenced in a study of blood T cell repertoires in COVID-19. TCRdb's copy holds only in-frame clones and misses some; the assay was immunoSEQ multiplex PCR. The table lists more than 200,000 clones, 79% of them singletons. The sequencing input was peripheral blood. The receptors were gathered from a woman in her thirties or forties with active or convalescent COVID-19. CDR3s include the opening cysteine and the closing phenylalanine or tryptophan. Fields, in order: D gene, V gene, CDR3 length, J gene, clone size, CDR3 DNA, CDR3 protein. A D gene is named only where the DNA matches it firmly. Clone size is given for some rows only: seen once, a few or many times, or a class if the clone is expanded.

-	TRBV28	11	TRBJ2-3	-	TGTGCCAGCAGTTACTCAGATACGCAGTATTTT	CASSYSDTQYF
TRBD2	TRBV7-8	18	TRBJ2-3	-	TGTGCCAGCAGCCCAAGGACTAGCGGGGGAACTAGCACAGATACGCAGTATTTT	CASSPRTSGGTSTDTQYF
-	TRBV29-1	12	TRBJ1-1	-	TGCAGCGTTTTACACATGAACACTGAAGCTTTCTTT	CSVLHMNTEAFF
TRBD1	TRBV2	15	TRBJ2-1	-	TGTGCCAGCGTAGGGGACAGGGGGGATTACAATGAGCAGTTCTTC	CASVGDRGDYNEQFF
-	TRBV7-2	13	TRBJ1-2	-	TGTGCCAGCAGCACAACTGGGGGGTCCCGCTACACCTTC	CASSTTGGSRYTF
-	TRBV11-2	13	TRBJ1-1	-	TGTGCCAGCAGCTTCGGCGGGAACACTGAAGCTTTCTTT	CASSFGGNTEAFF
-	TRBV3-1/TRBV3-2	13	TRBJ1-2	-	TGTGCCAGCGGACGCGGCGGGAACTATGGCTACACCTTC	CASGRGGNYGYTF
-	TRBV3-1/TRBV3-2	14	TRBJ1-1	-	TGTGCCAGCAGCCAAGTCCCCGGCGGCTCTGAAGCTTTCTTT	CASSQVPGGSEAFF
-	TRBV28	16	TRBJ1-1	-	TGTGCCAGCTCTGATGTCCCGGGCAGGGGCAGGGCTGAAGCTTTCTTT	CASSDVPGRGRAEAFF
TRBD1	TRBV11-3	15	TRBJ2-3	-	TGTGCCAGCAGTCAGGGACAGGGTAGCACAGATACGCAGTATTTT	CASSQGQGSTDTQYF
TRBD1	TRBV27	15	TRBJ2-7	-	TGTGCCAGCAAATTTTTTGCACAGGGGAACTACGAGCAGTACTTC	CASKFFAQGNYEQYF
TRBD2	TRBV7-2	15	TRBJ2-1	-	TGTGCCAGCAGCTTAGACAGCGGGGTGATTAATGAGCAGTTCTTC	CASSLDSGVINEQFF
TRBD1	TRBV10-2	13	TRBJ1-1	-	TGCGCCAGCAGACTCGGACAGGTTGAATCAGCTTTCTTT	CASRLGQVESAFF
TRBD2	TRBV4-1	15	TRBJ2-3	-	TGCGCCAGCAGCCAAGTGGGCGGGAGGACAGATACGCAGTATTTT	CASSQVGGRTDTQYF
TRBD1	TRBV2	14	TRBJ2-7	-	TGTGCCAGCAGTCTCGGGACAGGGAACGACGAGCAGTACTTC	CASSLGTGNDEQYF
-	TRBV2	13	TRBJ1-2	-	TGTGCCAGCAGTGTGCGCGGCCCGGGGGGCTACACCTTC	CASSVRGPGGYTF
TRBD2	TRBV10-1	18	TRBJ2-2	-	TGCGCCAGCAGTGATCCGACTAGCGGGGGATTGAACACCGGGGAGCTGTTTTTT	CASSDPTSGGLNTGELFF
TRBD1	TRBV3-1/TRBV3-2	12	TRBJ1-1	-	TGTGCCAGCGGAGACAGGGGCACTGAAGCTTTCTTT	CASGDRGTEAFF
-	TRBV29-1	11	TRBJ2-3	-	TGCAGCGTCGAGCTGTCCTCAAAGCAGTATTTT	CSVELSSKQYF
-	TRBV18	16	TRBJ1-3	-	TGTGCCAGCTCACCTAATACAGGGCTCTCTGGAAACACCATATATTTT	CASSPNTGLSGNTIYF
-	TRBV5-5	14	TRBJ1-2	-	TGTGCCAGCAGCTTGGCCGACAGCCACTATGGCTACACCTTC	CASSLADSHYGYTF
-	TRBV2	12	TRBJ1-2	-	TGTGCCAGCAGTGAATCCGTAAATGGCTACACCTTC	CASSESVNGYTF
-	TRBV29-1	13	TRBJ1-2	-	TGCAGCGTTTCGGCAGGGGCTAACTATGGCTACACCTTC	CSVSAGANYGYTF
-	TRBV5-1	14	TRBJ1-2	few	TGCGCCAGCAGCCCGGCGCGGGGTGGCTATGGCTACACCTTC	CASSPARGGYGYTF
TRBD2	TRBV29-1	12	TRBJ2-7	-	TGCAGCGTTGAATCGGGGGGCTACGAGCAGTACTTC	CSVESGGYEQYF
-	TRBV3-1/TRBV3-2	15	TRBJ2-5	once	TGTGCCAGCAGCACGAACGCAGGGGCCCAAGAGACCCAGTACTTC	CASSTNAGAQETQYF
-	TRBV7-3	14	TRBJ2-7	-	TGTGCCAGCAGCCCAAACGGGGGAAGCTACGAGCAGTACTTC	CASSPNGGSYEQYF
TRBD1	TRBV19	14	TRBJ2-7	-	TGTGCCAGTAGTCTCCGGACAGGGGCCTACGAGCAGTACTTC	CASSLRTGAYEQYF
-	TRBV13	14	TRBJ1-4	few	TGTGCCAGCAGGGATGGACAGCTCAATGAAAAACTGTTTTTT	CASRDGQLNEKLFF
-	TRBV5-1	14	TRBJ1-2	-	TGCGCCAGCAGCTTGGCCTGGAGGTTGTATGGCTACACCTTC	CASSLAWRLYGYTF
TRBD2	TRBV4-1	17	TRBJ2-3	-	TGCGCCAGCAGCCAGGCGAGAGTACTAGCGGGGGGTGGAGCGCAGTATTTT	CASSQARVLAGGGAQYF
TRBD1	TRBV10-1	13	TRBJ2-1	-	TGCGCCAGCAGTGAGCCGGGGACAGGGCGGCAGTTCTTC	CASSEPGTGRQFF
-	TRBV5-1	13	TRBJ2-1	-	TGCGCCAGCAGCTTGGGACAGATTAATGAGCAGTTCTTC	CASSLGQINEQFF
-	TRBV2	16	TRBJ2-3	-	TGTGCCAGCACCATGAGGCTAGATGTTAGCGCAGATACGCAGTATTTT	CASTMRLDVSADTQYF
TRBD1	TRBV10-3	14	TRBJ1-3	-	TGTGCCATCAGAGAGGGGGCATCTGGAAACACCATATATTTT	CAIREGASGNTIYF
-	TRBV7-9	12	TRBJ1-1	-	TGTGCCAGCAGCTTAGCGCGGACAGACGCTTTCTTT	CASSLARTDAFF
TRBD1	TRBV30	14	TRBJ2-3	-	TGTGCCTGGAGTGTGGACAGGGCGACAGATACGCAGTATTTT	CAWSVDRATDTQYF
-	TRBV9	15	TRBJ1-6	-	TGTGCCAGCAGCGTCTCACAGGGCTCGAATTCACCCCTCCACTTT	CASSVSQGSNSPLHF
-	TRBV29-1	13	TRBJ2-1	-	TGCAGCGTGTTAACAGGGCTCTACAATGAGCAGTTCTTC	CSVLTGLYNEQFF
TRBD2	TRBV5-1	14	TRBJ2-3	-	TGCGCCCGCAGCCCGGGGGGGGTCACAGATACGCAGTATTTT	CARSPGGVTDTQYF
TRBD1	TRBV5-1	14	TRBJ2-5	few	TGCGCCAGCAGCCAACGGACAGGGCTAGAGACCCAGTACTTC	CASSQRTGLETQYF
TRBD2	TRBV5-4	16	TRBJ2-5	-	TGTGCCAGCAGCTGGAGACTAGCGGGGGGGCAAGAGACCCAGTACTTC	CASSWRLAGGQETQYF
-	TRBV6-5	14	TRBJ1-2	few	TGTGCCAGCATCTCGGGGGGCATTGGTTATGGCTACACCTTC	CASISGGIGYGYTF
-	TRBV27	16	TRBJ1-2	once	TGTGCCAGCAGTACCCGACAGGCGCCTCCATTCTATGGCTACACCTTC	CASSTRQAPPFYGYTF
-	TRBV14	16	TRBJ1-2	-	TGTGCCAGCAGCCATGACCACACCGGAGATACTTATGGCTACACCTTC	CASSHDHTGDTYGYTF
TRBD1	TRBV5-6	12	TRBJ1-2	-	TGTGCCAGCGCGGGACAGACATATGGCTACACCTTC	CASAGQTYGYTF
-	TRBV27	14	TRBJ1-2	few	TGTGCCAGCAGTTTATCTGTCCAGGGCGGCGGCTACACCTTC	CASSLSVQGGGYTF
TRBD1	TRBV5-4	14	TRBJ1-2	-	TGTGCCAGCAGCTTGGAGGACAGGGCACGGGGCTACACCTTC	CASSLEDRARGYTF
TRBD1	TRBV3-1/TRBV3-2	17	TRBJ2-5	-	TGTGCCAGCAGCCGAAAGGGGGCTCCCCAGATGGTACAGACCCAGTACTTC	CASSRKGAPQMVQTQYF
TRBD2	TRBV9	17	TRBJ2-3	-	TGTGCCAGCAGCGCTCCCCGACGGACTAGCGGGAAAGATACGCAGTATTTT	CASSAPRRTSGKDTQYF
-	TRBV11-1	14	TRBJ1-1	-	TGTGCCAGCAGCCTGGACAGTTCGAACACTGAAGCTTTCTTT	CASSLDSSNTEAFF
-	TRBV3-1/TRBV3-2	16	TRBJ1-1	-	TGTGCCAGCAGCCAAGATCTCATCGGGGTGAAAACTGAAGCTTTCTTT	CASSQDLIGVKTEAFF
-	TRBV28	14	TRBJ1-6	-	TGTGCCAGCAGTTTCATAGGGGATAATTCACCCCTCCACTTT	CASSFIGDNSPLHF
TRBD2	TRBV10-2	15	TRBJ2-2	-	TGCGCCAGCAGTGAGACGGGGGGGCCAGCCGGGGAGCTGTTTTTT	CASSETGGPAGELFF
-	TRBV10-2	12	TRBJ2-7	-	TGCGCCAGCAGGGGCAACCCCTACGAGCAGTACTTC	CASRGNPYEQYF
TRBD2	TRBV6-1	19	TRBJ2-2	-	TGTGCCAGCAGTGAAATTGGACTAGCGGGGGGGCCGAACACCGGGGAGCTGTTTTTT	CASSEIGLAGGPNTGELFF
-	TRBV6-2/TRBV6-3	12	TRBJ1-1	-	TGTGCCAGCAGCCTCAAACGGACAGAAGCTTTCTTT	CASSLKRTEAFF
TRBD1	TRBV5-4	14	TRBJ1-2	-	TGTGCCAGCAGCCCACAGGGGGCGGGCTATGGCTACACCTTC	CASSPQGAGYGYTF